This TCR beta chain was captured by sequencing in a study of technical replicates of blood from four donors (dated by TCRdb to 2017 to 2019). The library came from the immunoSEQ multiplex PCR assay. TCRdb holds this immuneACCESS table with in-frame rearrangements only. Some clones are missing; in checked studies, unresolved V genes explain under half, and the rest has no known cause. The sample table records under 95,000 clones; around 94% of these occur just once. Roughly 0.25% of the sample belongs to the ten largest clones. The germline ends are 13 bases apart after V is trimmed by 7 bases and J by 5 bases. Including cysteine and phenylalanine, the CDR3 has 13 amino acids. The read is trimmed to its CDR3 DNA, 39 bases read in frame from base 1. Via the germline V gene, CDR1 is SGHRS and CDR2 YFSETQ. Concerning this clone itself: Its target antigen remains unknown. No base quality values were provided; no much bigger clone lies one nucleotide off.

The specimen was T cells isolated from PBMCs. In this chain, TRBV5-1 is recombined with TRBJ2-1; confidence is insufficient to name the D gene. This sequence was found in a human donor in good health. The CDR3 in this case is CASRPGHDNEQFF. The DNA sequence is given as TGCGCCAGCCGCCCAGGCCACGACAATGAGCAGTTCTTC.